The TCR beta chain described here comes from a study of blood T cell repertoires in COVID-19. Across the whole study: Sites across the United States, Italy and Spain contributed samples from acute and convalescent COVID-19.

Sequencing used immunoSEQ multiplex PCR; TCRdb keeps in-frame clones, though not all of them. The sample contains about 180,000 clones, 89% of which appear only once. Trimming cost V 5 bases and J 15 bases, with 23 bases left between them. The CDR3 consists of 14 residues. Germline loops: CDR1 SGHVS, CDR2 FNYEAQ. The sequence was collected from a man between 18 and 29 years old who had recovered from COVID-19. The specimen was peripheral blood. The chain combines TRBV7-6 with TRBJ2-4; possibly TRBD1 for D (6 bases). CDR3 amino acids: CASSPRSDRPSLYF. In DNA form, the CDR3 reads TGTGCCAGCAGCCCGAGATCCGACAGGCCCAGCCTGTACTTC. Supplemented by reference TRBV7-6 and TRBJ2-4, the full variable domain reads GAGVSQSPRYKVTKRGQDVALRCDPISGHVSLYWYRQALGQGPEFLTYFNYEAQQDKSGLPNDRFSAERPEGSISTLTIQRTEQRDSAMYRCASSPRSDRPSLYFGAGTRLSVL.